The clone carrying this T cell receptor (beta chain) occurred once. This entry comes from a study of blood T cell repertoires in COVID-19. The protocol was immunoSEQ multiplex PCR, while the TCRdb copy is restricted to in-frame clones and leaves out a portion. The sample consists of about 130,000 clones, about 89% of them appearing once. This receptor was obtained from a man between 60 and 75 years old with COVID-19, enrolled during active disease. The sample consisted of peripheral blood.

CDR3 in DNA: TGCGCCAGCAGCCAAGGAGGCGGGAATTCACCCCTCCACTTT. This translates into CASSQGGGNSPLHF. The gene calls are TRBV4-3 and TRBJ1-6; D is uncertain. Trimming left V 1 base short and J 7 bases short, with 8 bases between. Germline CDR1 reads LGHNA; CDR2 reads YSLEER. CDR3 length: 14 residues.